This entry concerns a single T cell receptor (beta chain). Sequencing was performed with immunoSEQ multiplex PCR; in TCRdb, only in-frame clones are kept and a portion is missing. This table has around 170,000 clones, more than 80% appearing once. The sample originates from a study of control samples from healthy donors and cancer patients. In germline, CDR1 is WSHSY, CDR2 SAAADI. V lost 5 bases and J 2 bases, leaving 6 bases between the germline ends. The CDR3 length is 12 residues. This chain joins TRBV10-2 and TRBJ1-2; no clear D. Sample: blood. The origin of this receptor is a young man in good health. The CDR3 region is CASSKGNYGYTF. The CDR3 DNA reads as TGCGCCAGCAGTAAGGGAAACTATGGCTACACCTTC.